This T cell receptor beta chain is from a study of blood T cell repertoires in COVID-19. About the research overall: Italy, Spain and the United States were the sources of the convalescent and acute COVID-19 samples. From T cells, B-cell-depleted T cells, or PBMCs came the material, which was cDNA or gDNA.

V was shortened by 5 bases and J by 4 bases, with 11 bases between the two germline ends. In germline, CDR1 is ENHRY, CDR2 SYGVKD. This CDR3 has 13 amino acids. Study processing details: Amplified reference gene primers provided the basis for estimating nucleated cell counts. This table comes from immunoSEQ multiplex PCR, and its TCRdb copy is limited to in-frame clones, with some not included. Clonal size and the V and J genes are those of that table, whereas D and trimming came from the DNA. Of over 50,000 clones listed, 75% to 95% are singletons. This receptor was identified in a man aged 45 to 65 with active COVID-19. The V and J genes are TRBV10-3 and TRBJ1-1; D is perhaps TRBD1 (6 bases). Sequenced material: peripheral blood. CDR3: CAISRGEGTEAFF. CDR3 DNA: TGTGCCATCAGTAGGGGGGAGGGCACTGAAGCTTTCTTT.